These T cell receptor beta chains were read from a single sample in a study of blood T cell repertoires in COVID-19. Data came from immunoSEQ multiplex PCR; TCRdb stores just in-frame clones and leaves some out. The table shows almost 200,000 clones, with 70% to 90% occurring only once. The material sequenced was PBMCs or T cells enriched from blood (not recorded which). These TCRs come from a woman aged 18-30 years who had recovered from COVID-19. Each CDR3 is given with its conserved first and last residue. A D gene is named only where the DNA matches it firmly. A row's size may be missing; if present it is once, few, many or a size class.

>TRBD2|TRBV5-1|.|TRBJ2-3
TGCGCCAGCAGCTTGGCCCCGGCGGGGGGAGATACGCAGTATTTT
CASSLAPAGGDTQYF
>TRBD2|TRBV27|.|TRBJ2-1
TGTGCCAGCAGTATAGCGGGGGACAATGAGCAGTTCTTC
CASSIAGDNEQFF
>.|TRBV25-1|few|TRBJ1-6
TGTGCCAGCAGTGCCTATGTCGCCAGGGGCGCCGTTAATTCACCCCTCCACTTT
CASSAYVARGAVNSPLHF
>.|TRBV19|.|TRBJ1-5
TGTGCCAGTAGTTCCCGACAGCGAGATCAGCCCCAGCATTTT
CASSSRQRDQPQHF
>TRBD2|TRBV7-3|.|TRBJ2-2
TGTGCCAGCAGCCCCCTAGCGGGGGGGGGCACCGGGGAGCTGTTTTTT
CASSPLAGGGTGELFF
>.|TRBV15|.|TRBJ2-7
TGTGCCACCAGCAGAGATACGGCCTACGAGCAGTACTTC
CATSRDTAYEQYF
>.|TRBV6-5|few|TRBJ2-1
TGTGCCAGCAGTTACTCGTCGGAGGGCTCTTTCAATGAGCAGTTCTTC
CASSYSSEGSFNEQFF
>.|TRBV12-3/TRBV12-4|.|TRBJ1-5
TGTGCCAGCAAGGAGGGAAGCAATCAGCCCCAGCATTTT
CASKEGSNQPQHF
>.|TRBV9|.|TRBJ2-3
TGTGCCAGCAGCCTCTATGCCGGCGGGATTTACCTCACAGATACGCAGTATTTT
CASSLYAGGIYLTDTQYF
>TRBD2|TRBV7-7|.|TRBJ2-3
TGTGCCAGCAGCTCAAGCGGGGGGGCCACAGATACGCAGTATTTT
CASSSSGGATDTQYF
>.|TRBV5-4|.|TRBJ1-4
TGTGCCAGCAGCTACAGGCCAAAACTGTTTTTT
CASSYRPKLFF
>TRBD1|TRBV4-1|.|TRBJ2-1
TGCGCCAGCAGCCATCGACAGGGGCGCAATGAGCAGTTCTTC
CASSHRQGRNEQFF
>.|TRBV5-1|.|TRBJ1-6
TGCGCCAGCAGCTTTGGCGGGGCCGCGAGCTCCTATAATTCACCCCTCCACTTT
CASSFGGAASSYNSPLHF
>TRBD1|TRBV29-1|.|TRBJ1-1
TGCAGCGTCCGGACAGGGGCGACCGTCACTGAAGCTTTCTTT
CSVRTGATVTEAFF
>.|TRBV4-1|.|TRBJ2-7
TGCGCCAGCAGCCAGAGAACTCAGGGCGAGCAGTACTTC
CASSQRTQGEQYF
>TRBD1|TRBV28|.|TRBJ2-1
TGTGCCAGCAGTCGATTGACAGGGGGCAATGAGCAGTTCTTC
CASSRLTGGNEQFF
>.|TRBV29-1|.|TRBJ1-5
TGCAGCGTTGAAGAGGGCTTGAATCAGCCCCAGCATTTT
CSVEEGLNQPQHF
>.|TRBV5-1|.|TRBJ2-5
TGCGCCAGCAGCTCCAATGCGGGTAATTTTTTTCAGTCGCAAGAGACCCAGTACTTC
CASSSNAGNFFQSQETQYF
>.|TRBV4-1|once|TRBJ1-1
TGCGCCAGCAGCCAAGAAGAGCAAAGCGACACTGAAGCTTTCTTT
CASSQEEQSDTEAFF
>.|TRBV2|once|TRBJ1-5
TGTGCCAGCAGTGACACAGAAAATAGCAATCAGCCCCAGCATTTT
CASSDTENSNQPQHF
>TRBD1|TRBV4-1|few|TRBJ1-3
TGCGCCAGCAGCCCCCCCGGGACAGGGTGGGCGAAAGGAAACACCATATATTTT
CASSPPGTGWAKGNTIYF
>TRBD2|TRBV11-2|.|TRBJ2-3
TGTGCCAGCAGCTTGGAGCGGGGGTACACAGATACGCAGTATTTT
CASSLERGYTDTQYF
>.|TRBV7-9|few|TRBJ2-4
TGTGCCAGCTCTCAGGGTGTTCAAAACATTCAGTACTTC
CASSQGVQNIQYF
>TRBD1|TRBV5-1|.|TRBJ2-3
TGCGCCAGCAGCTTAGGACAGGGAGCTGCAGATACGCAGTATTTT
CASSLGQGAADTQYF
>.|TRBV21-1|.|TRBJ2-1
TGTGCCAGCAGCAAAATTACAGGGGCGGACACCTACAATGAGCAGTTCTTC
CASSKITGADTYNEQFF
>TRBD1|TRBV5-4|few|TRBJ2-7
TGTGCCAGCAGCTCCAAGCGACAGGGAGATTGGTACGAGCAGTACTTC
CASSSKRQGDWYEQYF
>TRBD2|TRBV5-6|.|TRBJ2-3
TGTGCCAGCAGCTTTGGACTAGCGACCACAGATACGCAGTATTTT
CASSFGLATTDTQYF
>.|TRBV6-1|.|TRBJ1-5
TGTGCCAGCAGTGACGGGAGAGGGAATCAGCCCCAGCATTTT
CASSDGRGNQPQHF
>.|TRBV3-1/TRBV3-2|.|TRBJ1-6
TGTGCCAGCAGCCCCGCAGGTAATTCACCCCTCCACTTT
CASSPAGNSPLHF
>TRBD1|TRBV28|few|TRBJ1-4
TGTGCCAGCAGTCCCCCGGGACAGGGGGCTAATGAAAAACTGTTTTTT
CASSPPGQGANEKLFF
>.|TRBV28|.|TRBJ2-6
TGTGCCAGCAGTTTTCCCAATAAGCCTTCTGGGGCCAACGTCCTGACTTTC
CASSFPNKPSGANVLTF
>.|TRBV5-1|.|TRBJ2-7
TGCGCCAGCAGCTACAGTGTCTCCTACGAGCAGTACTTC
CASSYSVSYEQYF
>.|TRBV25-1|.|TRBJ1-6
TGTGCCAGCAGCGATAGTAGTGCAAATTCACCCCTCCACTTT
CASSDSSANSPLHF
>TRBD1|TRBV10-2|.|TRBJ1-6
TGCGCCAGCAGTGAGGGAGACAGGGGACTCCACTTT
CASSEGDRGLHF
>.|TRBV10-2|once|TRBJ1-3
TGCGCCAGCAGCCCGAACCGGGACACTCTAACGACCATATATTTT
CASSPNRDTLTTIYF
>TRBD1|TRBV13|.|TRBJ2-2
TGTGCCAGCAGCGCCTCGGACAGGGGGCCCGGGGAGCTGTTTTTT
CASSASDRGPGELFF
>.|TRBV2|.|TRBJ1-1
TGTGCCAGCAAAATGAGGTTTACTGAAGCTTTCTTT
CASKMRFTEAFF
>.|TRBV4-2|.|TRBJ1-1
TGTGCCAGCAGGGATAAAGGGAAAGAGGGCTGGGGTGCTGAAGCTTTCTTT
CASRDKGKEGWGAEAFF
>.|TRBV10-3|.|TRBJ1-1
TGTGCCATCAGTGATGATAGGAACACTGAAGCTTTCTTT
CAISDDRNTEAFF